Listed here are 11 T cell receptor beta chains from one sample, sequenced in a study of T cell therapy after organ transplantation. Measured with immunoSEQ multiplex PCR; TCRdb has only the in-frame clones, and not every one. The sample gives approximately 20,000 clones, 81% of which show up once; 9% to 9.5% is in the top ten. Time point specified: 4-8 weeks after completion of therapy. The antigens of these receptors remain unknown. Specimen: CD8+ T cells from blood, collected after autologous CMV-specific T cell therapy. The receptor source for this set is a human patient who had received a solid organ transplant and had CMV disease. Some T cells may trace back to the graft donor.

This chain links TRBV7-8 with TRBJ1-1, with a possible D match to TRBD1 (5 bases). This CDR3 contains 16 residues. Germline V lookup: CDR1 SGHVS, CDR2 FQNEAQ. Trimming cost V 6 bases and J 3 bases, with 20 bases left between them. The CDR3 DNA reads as TGTGCCAGCAGTGCCACGGGGGGAACGGGTGACACTGAAGCTTTCTTT. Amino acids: CASSATGGTGDTEAFF.

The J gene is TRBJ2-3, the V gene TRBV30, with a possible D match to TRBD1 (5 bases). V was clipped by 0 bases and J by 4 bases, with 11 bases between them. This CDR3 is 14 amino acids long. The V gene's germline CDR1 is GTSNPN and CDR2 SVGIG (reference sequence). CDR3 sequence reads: CAWSVSPGSDTQYF. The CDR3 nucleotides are TGTGCCTGGAGTGTAAGCCCAGGGTCAGATACGCAGTATTTT.

CDR3 sequence (DNA): TGCGCCAGCAGCTTGGTTGCATTCAGCACAGATACGCAGTATTTT. This encodes CASSLVAFSTDTQYF. This chain joins TRBV5-1 and TRBJ2-3; D is unresolved. From germline, CDR1 is SGHRS and CDR2 YFSETQ. This CDR3 has 15 residues. Trimming pared 0 bases from V and 0 bases from J, leaving 8 bases between. Drawing the rest from reference TRBV5-1 and TRBJ2-3, the complete variable domain is KAGVTQTPRYLIKTRGQQVTLSCSPISGHRSVSWYQQTPGQGLQFLFEYFSETQRNKGNFPGRFSGRQFSNSRSEMNVSTLELGDSALYLCASSLVAFSTDTQYFGPGTRLTVL.

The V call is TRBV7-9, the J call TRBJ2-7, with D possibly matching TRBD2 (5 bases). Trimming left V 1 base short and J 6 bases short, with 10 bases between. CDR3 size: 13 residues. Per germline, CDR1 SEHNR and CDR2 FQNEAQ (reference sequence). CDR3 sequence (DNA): TGTGCCAGCAGCTTAGGGACTCGGGGCGAGCAGTACTTC. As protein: CASSLGTRGEQYF.

CDR3: CASSRSAGRGGYGYTF. The CDR3 nucleotides read TGCGCCAGCAGCCGAAGTGCCGGGCGCGGAGGGTATGGCTACACCTTC. The rearrangement links TRBV4-3 to TRBJ1-2; no clear D gene. V dropped 4 bases and J dropped 5 bases, with 20 bases sitting between them. The CDR3 spans 16 residues. In germline, CDR1 is LGHNA, CDR2 YSLEER.

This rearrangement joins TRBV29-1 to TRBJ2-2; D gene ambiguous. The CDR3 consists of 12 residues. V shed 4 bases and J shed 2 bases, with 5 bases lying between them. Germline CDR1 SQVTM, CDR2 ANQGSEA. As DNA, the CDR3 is TGCAGCGTTGTAGGTAACACCGGGGAGCTGTTTTTT. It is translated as CSVVGNTGELFF.

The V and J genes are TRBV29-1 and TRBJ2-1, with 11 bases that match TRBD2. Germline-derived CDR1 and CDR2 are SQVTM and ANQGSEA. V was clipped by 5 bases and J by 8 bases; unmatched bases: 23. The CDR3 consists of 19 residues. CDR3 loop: CSVYFILPPSGRRTDEQFF. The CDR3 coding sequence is TGCAGCGTTTATTTCATATTACCACCTAGCGGGAGGCGGACCGATGAGCAGTTCTTC.

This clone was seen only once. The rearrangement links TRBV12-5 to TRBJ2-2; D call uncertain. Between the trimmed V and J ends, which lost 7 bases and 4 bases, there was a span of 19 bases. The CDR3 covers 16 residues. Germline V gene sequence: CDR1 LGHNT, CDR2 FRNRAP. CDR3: CASVSSNPRPTGELFF. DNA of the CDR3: TGTGCTAGTGTTTCCTCTAACCCTCGACCCACCGGGGAGCTGTTTTTT.

CDR3 in amino acids: CASSVGTGHVYGYTF. CDR3 sequence (DNA): TGTGCCAGCAGCGTGGGGACAGGGCACGTCTATGGCTACACCTTC. This chain joins TRBV9 and TRBJ1-2, with 9 positions matching TRBD1. CDR3 length: 15 residues. Germline V gene sequence: CDR1 SGDLS, CDR2 YYNGEE. V shed 2 bases and J 4 bases; nucleotides not matched to a gene: 6.

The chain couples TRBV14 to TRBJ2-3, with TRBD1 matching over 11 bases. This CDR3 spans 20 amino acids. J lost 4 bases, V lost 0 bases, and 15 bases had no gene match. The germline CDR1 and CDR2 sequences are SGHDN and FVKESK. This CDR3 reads CASSQDYGPRTGGEADTQYF. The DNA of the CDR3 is TGTGCCAGCAGCCAAGATTATGGGCCGCGGACAGGGGGCGAGGCAGATACGCAGTATTTT.

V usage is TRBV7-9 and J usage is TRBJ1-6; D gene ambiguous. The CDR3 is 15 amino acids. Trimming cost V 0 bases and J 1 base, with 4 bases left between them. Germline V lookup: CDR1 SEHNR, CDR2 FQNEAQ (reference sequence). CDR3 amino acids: CASSLAGSYNSPLHF. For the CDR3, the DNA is TGTGCCAGCAGCTTAGCAGGGTCCTATAATTCACCCCTCCACTTT.